This section outlines one TCR beta chain sequence together with its context. Germline V gives CDR1 MNHEY, CDR2 SMNVEV (reference sequence). J was trimmed by 2 bases and V by 5 bases; bases with no gene match: 4. CDR3 size: 15 residues. The entry originates in a study of T cell changes during pregnancy in multiple sclerosis. The repertoire was sequenced with immunoSEQ multiplex PCR; TCRdb's copy has only in-frame clones and lacks some. In the table there are more than 90,000 clones, approximately 92% of which are singletons. This chain connects TRBV27 to TRBJ1-1; the match to TRBD1 covers 11 bases. The specimen was peripheral blood, collected after pregnancy. This clonotype originated in a female donor with multiple sclerosis, enrolled in a pregnancy study. This CDR3 reads CASSTRTGGNTEAFF. The CDR3 region has the DNA TGTGCCAGCAGTACAAGGACAGGGGGCAACACTGAAGCTTTCTTT.